The source of this T cell receptor beta chain is a study of spatial heterogeneity in lung cancer (dated by TCRdb to the late 2010s). About the study as a whole: Beta-chain transcripts were consistently detected in greater numbers than alpha-chain transcripts, which likely reflected higher beta-chain transcript abundance. Nonsynonymous mutation counts, determined by whole-exome sequencing of tumor tissue, were related to TCR repertoire features. In non-small cell lung cancer, the study made a quantitative comparison of TCR alpha and beta repertoires among multiple tumor regions, matched nontumor lung and blood. In the raw uncorrected reads, each unique combination of TCR and UMI appeared on average more than ten times. Both alpha and beta chains were TCR-sequenced in samples taken at surgery, namely 220 tumor regions, roughly 64 matched nontumor lung samples and roughly 56 PBMC samples.

The time point label, as the study defines it: sample taken at primary tumor resection. Whole RNA extracted from tumor and nontumor lung tissue, or from cryopreserved PBMC samples, was used for TCR sequencing without cell sorting. Donors were 65 to 85 patients with early-stage, untreated non-small cell lung cancer from the lung TRACERx cohort. A patient was chosen for TCR sequencing only when enough RNA was available from at least two tumor regions. A lung pathologist reviewed the tumor and adjacent nontumor lung specimens before the specimens were selected. Overall study results and their limits: Confirming at a functional level the hypothesis that regional TCRs recognize regional mutations was considered to require additional single-cell paired TCR alpha and beta sequencing.

The library was prepared using 5' RACE. The sample was run on a NextSeq 500. The TCR library protocol attached a unique molecular identifier to each TCR cDNA molecule to allow correction of PCR and sequencing errors. The source study handled its data this way. TCR identification, UMI-based error correction and CDR3 extraction were performed with Decombinator tools. Expanded TCRs were defined as those above a frequency of 2 per 1,000, corresponding to the top 1% of the tumor frequency distribution. Each repertoire was subsampled 100 times to 5,000 TCRs, after which Renyi diversity was computed with the R vegan package. CDR3 similarity networks were built from amino acid triplet string-kernel similarity, connecting CDR3s with pairwise similarity above 0.82. TCRdb redid the processing of the public reads, applying fastp at Q25 and MiXCR, and retained in-frame beta chains. For every CDR3 protein sequence, its rows merge into one entry that carries the most common genes and DNA. Clone size and V and J calls follow TCRdb, not the original study. This sample gives approximately 7,000 distinct CDR3 sequences in total; more than 5.5% of them show up just once. The ten largest clones add up to roughly 10% of the sample.

The CDR3 goes from the cysteine to the phenylalanine over 14 residues. Just CDR3 DNA is preserved here, 42 bases in frame from base 1. CDR1 and CDR2 were assigned from the germline V gene as SGHAT and FQNNGV. Cut back by 5 bases and 2 bases, the V and J ends lie 12 bases apart. Based on its abundance in the sample, this clonotype is large (0.1 to 1%). Its antigen has not been determined. No much larger clone exists at a distance of one base, and base qualities are not known. This beta chain is off target for a library built for alpha chains, so its abundance means little. The sample consisted of normal lung tissue next to the tumor, taken at surgery. The sequence derives from a female donor with early-stage non-small cell lung cancer. The sequence is built from TRBV11-2 and TRBJ2-5; TRBD1 could be the D gene, as 5 bases match. The DNA sequence is as follows: TGTGCCAGCAGCCGAGGACACCTACAAGAGACCCAGTACTTC. Its protein product is CASSRGHLQETQYF.